This T cell receptor (beta chain) came from a study of blood T cell repertoires in COVID-19. TCRdb's table, derived via immunoSEQ multiplex PCR, lists solely in-frame clones and lacks some. Of 60,000 to 75,000 clones in the sample, around 65% were seen once. CDR1 is SGHVS and CDR2 is FNYEAQ in the germline V gene. V was pared by 1 base and J by 4 bases, with 16 bases between. The CDR3 has 16 residues. The sample was PBMCs or T cells enriched from blood (not recorded which). The TCR comes from a woman aged 55-70 years who had been exposed to COVID-19. The chain links TRBV7-6 to TRBJ1-1; maybe TRBD1 (6 bases). The CDR3 coding sequence is TGTGCCAGCAGCTTAGAGGGCCATAAAGGGGGCACTGAAGCTTTCTTT. It codes for CASSLEGHKGGTEAFF.